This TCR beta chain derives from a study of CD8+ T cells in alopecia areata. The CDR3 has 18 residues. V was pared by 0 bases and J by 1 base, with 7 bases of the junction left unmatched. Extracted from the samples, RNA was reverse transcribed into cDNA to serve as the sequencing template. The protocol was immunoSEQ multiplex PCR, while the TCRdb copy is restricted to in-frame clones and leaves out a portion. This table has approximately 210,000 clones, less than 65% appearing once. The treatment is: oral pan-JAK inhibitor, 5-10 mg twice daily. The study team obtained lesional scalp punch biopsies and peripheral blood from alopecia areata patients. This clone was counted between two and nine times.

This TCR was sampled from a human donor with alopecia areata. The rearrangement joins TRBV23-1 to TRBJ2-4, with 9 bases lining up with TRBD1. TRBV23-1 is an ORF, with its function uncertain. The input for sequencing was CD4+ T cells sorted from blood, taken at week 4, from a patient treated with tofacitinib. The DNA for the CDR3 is TGCGCCAGCAGTCAATCGCCGGGGGACAGGGCGGCCAAAAACATTCAGTACTTC. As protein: CASSQSPGDRAAKNIQYF.